These 9 T cell receptor beta chains came from one sample sequenced in a study of siplizumab effects on memory and regulatory T cells. Data came from immunoSEQ multiplex PCR; TCRdb stores just in-frame clones and leaves some out. The sample has about 100,000 clones, under 95% seen once. Sequenced input: Tregs sorted from blood. The receptors stem from a human donor in good health.

A single count supports this clone. J is TRBJ2-2 and V is TRBV7-8, with 7 bases lining up with TRBD2. Germline-derived CDR1 and CDR2 are SGHVS and FQNEAQ. V lost 4 bases to trimming and J lost 5 bases; unmatched junction nucleotides: 22. This CDR3 has 20 residues. The CDR3 is CASSSRSFLREGLTTGELFF. The CDR3 DNA sequence: TGTGCCAGCAGCTCCAGATCGTTTCTTAGGGAGGGCCTAACGACCGGGGAGCTGTTTTTT.

This clone was recorded once. The rearrangement uses TRBV15 and TRBJ2-2; 7 nucleotides line up with TRBD1. The trim removed 5 bases at V and 4 bases at J, leaving 7 bases unmatched. The CDR3 runs 15 residues. From germline, CDR1 is LNHNV and CDR2 YYDKDF (reference sequence). CDR3 residues: CATSGRQGSTGELFF. The CDR3 bases are TGTGCCACCAGCGGACGACAGGGCAGCACCGGGGAGCTGTTTTTT.

V usage is TRBV5-4 and J usage is TRBJ1-2, with 7 bases fitting TRBD1. CDR1 and CDR2 (germline): SGHNT, YYREEE (reference sequence). CDR3 size: 14 residues. Unmatched junction bases numbered 11, after V lost 4 bases and J lost 8 bases. The CDR3 DNA follows: TGTGCCAGCAGCCGCATTCAGGGGGATGAAGGCTACACCTTC. Residues: CASSRIQGDEGYTF.

The V and J genes are TRBV4-1 and TRBJ2-5; 9 positions agree with TRBD1. The CDR3 totals 16 residues. Trimming at V came to 0 bases and at J to 5 bases, leaving 7 bases not matched to a gene. The germline gives CDR1 MGHRA, CDR2 YSYEKL. The chain's CDR3 is CASSQESWTGVETQYF. CDR3 nucleotides: TGCGCCAGCAGCCAAGAGTCATGGACAGGGGTGGAGACCCAGTACTTC.

The chain employs TRBV20-1 and TRBJ2-7, with TRBD1 matching 8 bases. The CDR3 is made up of 11 amino acids. Germline V lookup: CDR1 DFQATT, CDR2 SNEGSKA (reference sequence). V shed 8 bases, J shed 4 bases, and the junction held 4 bases outside the gene matches. The CDR3 DNA reads as TGCAGTACTACAGGGGGATACGAGCAGTACTTC. This sequence encodes CSTTGGYEQYF.

The V call is TRBV4-2, the J call TRBJ1-2, with TRBD1 matching 11 bases. The germline CDR1 and CDR2 sequences are LGHNA and YNFKEQ. This CDR3 spans 16 amino acids. V was pared by 4 bases and J by 4 bases, with 8 bases of the junction left unmatched. CDR3 coding DNA: TGTGCCAGCAGCCGCCGGACAGGGGGCTATGTCTATGGCTACACCTTC. Its protein is CASSRRTGGYVYGYTF.

This chain links TRBV7-3 with TRBJ2-3, with 8 bases identical to TRBD2. CDR1 and CDR2 (germline): SGHTA, FQGTGA. V was pared by 5 bases and J by 4 bases, with 8 bases of the junction left unmatched. This CDR3 region has 15 residues. The CDR3 here is CASSVGTSGADTQYF. CDR3 in DNA: TGTGCCAGCAGCGTCGGGACTAGTGGTGCAGATACGCAGTATTTT.

The V call is TRBV11-2, the J call TRBJ2-2; 11 bases are shared with TRBD1. The J segment lost 4 bases and the V segment lost 5 bases, leaving 6 bases of the junction unmatched. The germline CDR1 and CDR2 sequences are SGHAT and FQNNGV. CDR3 length equals 16 residues. The CDR3 DNA follows: TGTGCCAGCAGCACCTTGGGACAGGGGGTCACCGGGGAGCTGTTTTTT. As protein: CASSTLGQGVTGELFF.

The J gene is TRBJ2-3, the V gene TRBV21-1; the table calls TRBD1, which could not be checked here. TRBV21-1 is an annotated pseudogene. CDR3 size: 17 residues. The CDR3: CASSKKRAPGRTDTQYF. The CDR3 region has the DNA TGTGCCAGCAGCAAAAAACGGGCCCCAGGGCGCACAGATACGCAGTATTTT.